This T cell receptor beta chain derives from a study of long-term antiretroviral therapy in people with HIV. Whole-study results and caveats: Repertoires looked antigen-experienced, with only a slight naive shift after ART.

This was the immunoSEQ v3.0 assay at survey level. Sequenced by immunoSEQ multiplex PCR; TCRdb stores in-frame clones only, minus some. The sample holds more than 25,000 clones; roughly 84% are singletons and the top ten take approximately 0.93%. Every specimen held between about 0.9-11 million cryopreserved PBMC. These were thawed and washed before DNA extraction. The germline CDR1 and CDR2 sequences are MDHEN and SYDVKM. Losses at the gene ends were 6 bases for V and 5 bases for J; bases not matched to a gene: 15. The CDR3 extends over 16 amino acids. Remarks on this clone: Its specificity is unknown.

The J gene is TRBJ1-1, the V gene TRBV28, with 7 nucleotides matching TRBD1. This receptor was identified in a man between 50 and 59 years old with HIV. The input for sequencing was unsorted PBMCs, taken 2 years after starting antiretroviral therapy. CDR3: CASSLHEDRAWTEAFF. CDR3 nucleotides: TGTGCCAGCAGCCTACATGAAGACAGGGCATGGACTGAAGCTTTCTTT.